The sequence of this T cell receptor beta chain was determined in a study of OX40 agonist ivuxolimab in advanced cancers. The data were produced by immunoSEQ multiplex PCR, yet TCRdb's version contains in-frame clones alone and is incomplete. The data show fewer than 90,000 clones, 85% seen once. In its sample, this clone was seen many times. Its cognate antigen is unknown. The germline gives CDR1 MNHEY, CDR2 SVGAGI. CDR3 size: 14 residues. V lost 6 bases, J lost 7 bases, and 11 bases stayed unmatched. Study-wide results and limits: On average, CD8+ T cells had more expanded clones than CD4+. Both blood CD4+ and CD8+ T cells showed clonal growth by week 6 at 0.1 to 3.0 mg/kg.

This sequence originates from an adult with an advanced solid tumor such as melanoma, head and neck, liver or kidney cancer. The chain couples TRBV6-5 to TRBJ1-1; 7 positions match TRBD1. The source material was CD4+ or CD8+ T cells sorted from blood, sampled in a trial of the OX40 agonist ivuxolimab. CDR3 residues: CASSRTGSRGEAFF. CDR3 coding DNA: TGTGCCAGCAGCCGGACAGGTTCTCGGGGTGAAGCTTTCTTT.